The T cell receptor (beta chain) described here comes from a study of regulatory T cells in long-lasting Graves disease. TCR beta libraries were built with iRepertoire HTBI primers and Arm-PCR of CDR3 regions. TCRdb analysed the multiplex PCR reads with MiXCR anew, one entry per CDR3 protein. The sample lists about 660,000 distinct CDR3 sequences, roughly 30% occurring once. This clonotype was seen a few times. The CDR3 totals 14 residues. Germline V gene data show CDR1 as DFQATT and CDR2 as SNEGSKA (reference sequence). The J segment lost 4 bases and the V segment lost 2 bases, leaving 2 bases of the junction unmatched. Time point: persistent/refractory GD, antithyroid drugs over 5 years with positive TRAb. The TCR library used RNA extracted from PBMCs.

This specimen consisted of peripheral blood mononuclear cells (PBMCs), obtained when the disease was refractory, from a patient treated with antithyroid drugs. This sequence joins TRBV20-1 and TRBJ1-6; 7 bases are shared with TRBD1. This receptor was identified in a female donor with Graves disease. For the CDR3, the DNA is TGCAGTGCTAGAACGGGACAGTATAATTCACCCCTCCACTTT. Translation: CSARTGQYNSPLHF.